This TCR beta chain was captured by sequencing in a study of identical twins. TCRdb re-derived calls from the 5' RACE reads in MiXCR, one entry per CDR3 protein. This sample yields about 340,000 distinct CDR3 sequences, of which around 9.7% are seen a single time; 8% to 10% belongs to the top ten. The CDR3 runs 15 residues. Germline lookup yields CDR1 SGHVS and CDR2 FNYEAQ. V gave up 5 bases and J gave up 2 bases; unmatched junction bases: 5. This clonotype has a count of ten or more. This chain connects TRBV7-6 to TRBJ2-3; 9 nucleotides line up with TRBD2. This TCR was sampled from a woman aged 45-65 years in good health. Sequencing was performed on naive T cells sorted from blood. This chain's CDR3 is CASSPLAGDTDTQYF. The CDR3 DNA sequence: TGTGCCAGCAGCCCCTTAGCGGGGGACACAGATACGCAGTATTTT.